These 14 T cell receptor beta chains were sequenced from one sample in a study of blood T cell repertoires in COVID-19. Profiled with immunoSEQ multiplex PCR; TCRdb holds only in-frame clones, not every one. Of about 410,000 clones listed, 85% to 90% are singletons. The sample was PBMCs or T cells enriched from blood (not recorded which). These receptors all come from a woman aged 30 to 39 who had recovered from COVID-19.

The chain combines TRBV11-2 with TRBJ1-1, with TRBD1 matching 7 bases. Germline V gene lookup returns CDR1 SGHAT and CDR2 FQNNGV. The CDR3 consists of 13 residues. V shed 7 bases and J 3 bases; nucleotides not matched to a gene: 5. The CDR3 here is CASNIQGYTEAFF. The CDR3 DNA sequence: TGTGCCAGCAACATACAGGGGTACACTGAAGCTTTCTTT. The whole variable domain, remainder taken from reference TRBV11-2 and TRBJ1-1, is EAGVAQSPRYKIIEKRQSVAFWCNPISGHATLYWYQQILGQGPKLLIQFQNNGVVDDSQLPKDRFSAERLKGVDSTLKIQPAKLEDSAVYLCASNIQGYTEAFFGQGTRLTVV.

The table lists this clone with a few counts. The V gene is TRBV6-5, the J gene TRBJ1-2, with 9 bases fitting TRBD1. There are 15 residues in the CDR3. V trimming: 6 bases; J trimming: 7 bases; junction bases outside the gene matches: 12. The germline CDR1 and CDR2 sequences are MNHEY and SVGAGI. This CDR3 reads CASRPAKGQGSGYTF. The CDR3 DNA follows: TGTGCCAGCAGACCAGCCAAGGGACAGGGTAGTGGCTACACCTTC.

This rearrangement joins TRBV28 to TRBJ1-1, with D possibly matching TRBD1 (5 bases). This CDR3 region has 13 residues. V was clipped by 6 bases and J by 2 bases, with 10 bases between them. From germline, CDR1 is MDHEN and CDR2 SYDVKM. This chain's CDR3 is CASSGHLNTEAFF. As DNA, the CDR3 is TGTGCCAGCAGCGGACACCTCAACACTGAAGCTTTCTTT.

The J gene is TRBJ2-3, the V gene TRBV9; D call uncertain. CDR3 length: 14 residues. With 3 bases removed from V and 1 base from J, the gap between germline ends came to 9 bases. CDR1 and CDR2 (germline): SGDLS, YYNGEE. CDR3 nucleotide sequence: TGTGCCAGCAGCGCGTATACACGCACAGATACGCAGTATTTT. This translates into CASSAYTRTDTQYF.

The V call is TRBV5-1, the J call TRBJ1-1, with 7 positions matching TRBD1. The V segment lost 5 bases and the J segment 3 bases; nucleotides outside the gene matches: 13. The CDR3 spans 16 residues. Germline-derived CDR1 and CDR2 are SGHRS and YFSETQ. The CDR3 coding sequence is TGCGCCAGCAGACAGGTGCAGGGGGTTATGGACACTGAAGCTTTCTTT. This gives the protein CASRQVQGVMDTEAFF.

The chain couples TRBV21-1 to TRBJ1-5; whether TRBD1, the table's D call, matches the DNA was not checked. TRBV21-1 constitutes a pseudogene. The CDR3 extends over 14 amino acids. Written as DNA, the CDR3 is TGTGCCAGGATTAAAGGGGACATTGATCAGCCCCAGCATTTT. Protein: CARIKGDIDQPQHF.

This chain joins TRBV7-2 and TRBJ1-6; 8 positions match TRBD1. Germline V gene lookup returns CDR1 SGHTA and CDR2 FQGNSA. V was pared by 6 bases and J by 8 bases, with 9 bases of the junction left unmatched. CDR3 length: 15 residues. The CDR3 coding sequence is TGTGCCAGCAGTTCGACAGGGGAAGCTTATTCACCCCTCCACTTT. Protein product: CASSSTGEAYSPLHF. Drawing the rest from reference TRBV7-2 and TRBJ1-6, the complete variable domain is GAGVSQSPSNKVTEKGKDVELRCDPISGHTALYWYRQSLGQGLEFLIYFQGNSAPDKSGLPSDRFSAERTGGSVSTLTIQRTQQEDSAVYLCASSSTGEAYSPLHFGNGTRLTVT.

This chain joins TRBV28 and TRBJ2-5; a weak D match, TRBD2 (6 bases). V was cut by 2 bases and J by 3 bases, with 13 bases left in between. Looked up from germline, CDR1 is MDHEN and CDR2 is SYDVKM. This CDR3 has 15 residues. CDR3 in amino acids: CASSLPRTGEETQYF. In DNA, the CDR3 is TGTGCCAGCAGTTTACCGCGGACGGGGGAAGAGACCCAGTACTTC.

This clone is a singleton in its sample. The V and J genes are TRBV19 and TRBJ2-7, with D tentatively TRBD2 (6 bases). The V gene's germline CDR1 is LNHDA and CDR2 SQIVND (reference sequence). V was clipped by 1 base and J by 3 bases, with 10 bases between them. This CDR3 has 14 residues. The CDR3 protein is CASSIGDLSYEQYF. The DNA for the CDR3 is TGTGCCAGTAGTATAGGGGACTTAAGCTACGAGCAGTACTTC.

The genes are TRBV7-9 and TRBJ2-3; the D gene is possibly TRBD2 (6 bases). The germline gives CDR1 SEHNR, CDR2 FQNEAQ (reference sequence). The V gene lost 0 bases and the J gene lost 6 bases, with 19 bases spanning the gap. This CDR3 contains 17 residues. The DNA for the CDR3 is TGTGCCAGCAGCTTAGCATGGACTCGCGGGATGACGGATACGCAGTATTTT. Amino acid sequence: CASSLAWTRGMTDTQYF.

About this clone itself: A read error may be the cause here, since a much bigger clone is one base away. The chain's CDR3 is CASSLRGNTEAFF. The CDR3 coding sequence is TGTGCCAGCAGCTTACGGGGGAACACTGAAGCTTTCTTT. This chain uses TRBV7-9 with TRBJ1-1; D not certain. Per the germline V gene, CDR1 is SEHNR and CDR2 is FQNEAQ (reference sequence). The CDR3 is made up of 13 amino acids. V was clipped by 2 bases and J by 1 base, with 5 bases between them. Combining the CDR3 with reference TRBV7-9 and TRBJ1-1 gives the whole variable domain DTGVSQNPRHKITKRGQNVTFRCDPISEHNRLYWYRQTLGQGPEFLTYFQNEAQLEKSRLLSDRFSAERPKGSFSTLEIQRTEQGDSAMYLCASSLRGNTEAFFGQGTRLTVV.

The rearrangement uses TRBV5-1 and TRBJ2-2; 8 bases are shared with TRBD2. V shed 5 bases and J 5 bases; nucleotides not matched to a gene: 14. The CDR3 consists of 17 residues. The germline CDR1 and CDR2 sequences are SGHRS and YFSETQ. The CDR3 DNA sequence: TGCGCCAGCAGTCCGGCGCTCCAAGGACTAGCTACCGGGGAGCTGTTTTTT. Its protein is CASSPALQGLATGELFF.

V gene TRBV24-1 combines with J gene TRBJ1-2, with TRBD1 matching over 7 bases. V lost 4 bases to trimming and J lost 10 bases; unmatched junction nucleotides: 8. This CDR3 region has 13 residues. CDR1 is KGHDR, CDR2 SFDVKD, per germline. The CDR3 reads CATSETVTGTYTF. CDR3 coding DNA: TGTGCCACCAGTGAGACTGTGACAGGGACCTACACCTTC.

The sample holds one count of this clone. The genes are TRBV10-3 and TRBJ2-2, with 14 nucleotides matching TRBD2. The V gene's germline CDR1 is ENHRY and CDR2 SYGVKD. J lost 4 bases, V lost 6 bases, and 13 bases had no gene match. CDR3 length: 19 amino acids. Here the CDR3 reads CAIRSETSGGAWSTGELFF. Here the CDR3 DNA reads TGTGCCATCAGGAGCGAGACTAGCGGGGGGGCCTGGAGCACCGGGGAGCTGTTTTTT.